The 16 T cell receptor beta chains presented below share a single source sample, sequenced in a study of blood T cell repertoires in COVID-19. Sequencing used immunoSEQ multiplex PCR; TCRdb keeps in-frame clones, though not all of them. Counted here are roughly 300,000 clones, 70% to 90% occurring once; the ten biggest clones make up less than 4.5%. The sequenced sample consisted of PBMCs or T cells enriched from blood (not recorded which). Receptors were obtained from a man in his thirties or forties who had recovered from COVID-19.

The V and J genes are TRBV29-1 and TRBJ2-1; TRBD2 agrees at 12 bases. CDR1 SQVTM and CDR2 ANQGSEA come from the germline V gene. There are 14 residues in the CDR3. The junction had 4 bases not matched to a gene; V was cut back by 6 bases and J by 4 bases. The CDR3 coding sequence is TGCAGCGTCTCGACTAGCGGGGGTTACAATGAGCAGTTCTTC. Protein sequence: CSVSTSGGYNEQFF.

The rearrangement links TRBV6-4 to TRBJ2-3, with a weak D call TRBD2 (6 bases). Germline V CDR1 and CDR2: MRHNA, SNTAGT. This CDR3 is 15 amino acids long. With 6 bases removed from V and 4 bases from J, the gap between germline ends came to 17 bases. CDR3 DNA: TGTGCCAGCAGCCCTGGACTTCGGAGGGCAGATACGCAGTATTTT. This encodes CASSPGLRRADTQYF.

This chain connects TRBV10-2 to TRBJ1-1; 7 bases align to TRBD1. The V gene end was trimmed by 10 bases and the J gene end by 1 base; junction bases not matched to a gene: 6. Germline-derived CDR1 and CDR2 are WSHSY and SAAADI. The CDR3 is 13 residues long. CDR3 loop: CATKRQGNTEAFF. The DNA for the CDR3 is TGCGCCACCAAACGACAGGGGAACACTGAAGCTTTCTTT.

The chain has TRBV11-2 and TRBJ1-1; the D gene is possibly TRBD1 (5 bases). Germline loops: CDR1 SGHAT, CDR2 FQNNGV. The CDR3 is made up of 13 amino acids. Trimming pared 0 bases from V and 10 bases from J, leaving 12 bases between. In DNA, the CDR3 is TGTGCCAGCAGCTTAGATCAGGGTATCGGAGCTTTCTTT. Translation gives CASSLDQGIGAFF.

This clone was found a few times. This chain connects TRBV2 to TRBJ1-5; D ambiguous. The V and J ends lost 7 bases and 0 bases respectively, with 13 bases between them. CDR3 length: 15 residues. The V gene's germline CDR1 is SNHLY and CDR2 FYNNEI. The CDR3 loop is CASTREVYSNQPQHF. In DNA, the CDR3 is TGTGCCAGCACGAGAGAGGTATATAGCAATCAGCCCCAGCATTTT.

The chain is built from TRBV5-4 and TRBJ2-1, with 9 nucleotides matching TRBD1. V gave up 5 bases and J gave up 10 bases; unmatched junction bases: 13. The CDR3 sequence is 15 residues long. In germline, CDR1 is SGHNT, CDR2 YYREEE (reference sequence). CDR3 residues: CASRRFGTGYGEQFF. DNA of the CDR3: TGTGCCAGCAGGCGTTTCGGGACAGGGTATGGGGAGCAGTTCTTC.

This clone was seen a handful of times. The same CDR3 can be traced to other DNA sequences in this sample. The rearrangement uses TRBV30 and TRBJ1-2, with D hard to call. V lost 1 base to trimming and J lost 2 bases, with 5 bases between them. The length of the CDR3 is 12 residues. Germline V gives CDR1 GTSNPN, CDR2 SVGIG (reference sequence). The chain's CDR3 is CAWSGGNYGYTF. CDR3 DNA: TGTGCCTGGAGTGGAGGGAACTATGGCTACACCTTC.

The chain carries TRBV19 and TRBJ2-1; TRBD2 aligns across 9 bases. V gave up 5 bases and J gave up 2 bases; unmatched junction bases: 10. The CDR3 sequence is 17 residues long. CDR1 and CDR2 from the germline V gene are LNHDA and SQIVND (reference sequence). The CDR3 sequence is CASSSPPGTSPYNEQFF. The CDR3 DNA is TGTGCCAGTAGTTCTCCCCCCGGGACTAGCCCCTACAATGAGCAGTTCTTC.

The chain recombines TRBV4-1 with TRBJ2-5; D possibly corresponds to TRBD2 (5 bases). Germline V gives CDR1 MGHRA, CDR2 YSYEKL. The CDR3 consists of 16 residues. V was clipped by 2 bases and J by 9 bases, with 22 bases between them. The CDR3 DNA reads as TGCGCCAGCAGCCAAATGATTAGCCGAGGGCCCACGGCCCAGTACTTC. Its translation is CASSQMISRGPTAQYF.

The CDR3 region is CASSSLSDNSPLHF. Here the CDR3 DNA reads TGTGCCAGCAGCTCTTTGTCGGATAATTCACCCCTCCACTTT. The chain is built from TRBV5-6 and TRBJ1-6; D is unclear. V was clipped by 3 bases and J by 5 bases, with 9 bases between them. Germline CDR1 and CDR2: SGHDT and YYEEEE. This CDR3 spans 14 amino acids.

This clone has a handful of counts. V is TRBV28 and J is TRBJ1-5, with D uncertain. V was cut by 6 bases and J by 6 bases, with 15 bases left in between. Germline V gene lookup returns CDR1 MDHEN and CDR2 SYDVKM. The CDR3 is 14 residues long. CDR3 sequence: CASSSAGSGQPQHF. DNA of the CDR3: TGTGCCAGCAGCTCGGCCGGGTCTGGTCAGCCCCAGCATTTT.

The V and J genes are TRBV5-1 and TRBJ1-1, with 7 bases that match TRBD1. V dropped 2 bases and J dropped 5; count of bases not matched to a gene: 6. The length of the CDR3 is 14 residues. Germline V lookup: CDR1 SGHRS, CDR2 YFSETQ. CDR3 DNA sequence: TGCGCCAGCAGCTTCTCAGAACAGGGGACTGAAGCTTTCTTT. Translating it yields CASSFSEQGTEAFF.

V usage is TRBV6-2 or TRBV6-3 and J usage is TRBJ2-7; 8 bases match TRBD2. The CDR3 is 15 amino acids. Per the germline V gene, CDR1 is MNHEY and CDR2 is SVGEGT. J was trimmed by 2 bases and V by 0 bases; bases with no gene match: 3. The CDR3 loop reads CASSYSSGITYEQYF. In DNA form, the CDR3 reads TGTGCCAGCAGTTACTCTAGCGGGATCACCTACGAGCAGTACTTC.

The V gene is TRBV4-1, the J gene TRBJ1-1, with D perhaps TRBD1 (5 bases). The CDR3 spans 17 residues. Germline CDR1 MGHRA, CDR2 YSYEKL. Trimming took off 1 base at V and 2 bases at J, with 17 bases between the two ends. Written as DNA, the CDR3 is TGCGCCAGCAGCCAAGTTTCATCCAGGGTCTTCAACACTGAAGCTTTCTTT. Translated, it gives CASSQVSSRVFNTEAFF.

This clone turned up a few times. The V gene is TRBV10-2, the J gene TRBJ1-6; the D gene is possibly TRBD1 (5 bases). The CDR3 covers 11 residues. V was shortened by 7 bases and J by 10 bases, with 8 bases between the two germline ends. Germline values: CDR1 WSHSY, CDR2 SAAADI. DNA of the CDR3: TGCGCCAGCACCTCAGGGTCACCCCTCCACTTT. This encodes CASTSGSPLHF.

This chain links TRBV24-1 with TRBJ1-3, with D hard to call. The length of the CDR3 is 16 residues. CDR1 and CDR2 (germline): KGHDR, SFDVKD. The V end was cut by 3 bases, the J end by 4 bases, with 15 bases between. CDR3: CATSDAPGVAGNTIYF. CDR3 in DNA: TGTGCCACCAGTGATGCCCCCGGGGTCGCCGGAAACACCATATATTTT.